The 14 T cell receptor beta chains in this list originate from one sample, sequenced in a study of human T cells and chemical hapten exposure. The time point denotes: pre-sensitization, week 0. The treatment: therapeutic diphenylcyclopropenone sensitization with weekly scalp DPC. TCRdb independently ran MiXCR on the RACE reads; one entry per CDR3 protein. Of about 180,000 distinct CDR3 sequences listed, almost 30% were seen once; the top ten hold roughly 3%. Source: whole blood, taken in connection with sensitization to the hapten diphenylcyclopropenone (DPC). The receptors were sampled from a woman aged 25 to 39 with alopecia areata. Some clones in this sample may be carry-over from other donors' samples.

The chain uses TRBV28 and TRBJ2-3; no reliable D call. Trimming took off 5 bases at V and 7 bases at J, with 13 bases between the two ends. Germline CDR1 and CDR2: MDHEN and SYDVKM. The CDR3 is 13 amino acids. As DNA, the CDR3 is TGTGCCAGCAGTCCCCCTCAGTGGAATACGCAGTATTTT. Translating it yields CASSPPQWNTQYF.

The rearrangement links TRBV29-1 to TRBJ2-1; D could derive from TRBD1 or TRBD2 (5 bases each). The germline gives CDR1 SQVTM, CDR2 ANQGSEA. The CDR3 extends over 14 amino acids. The V and J ends lost 0 bases and 5 bases respectively, with 11 bases between them. The CDR3 here is CSVEEHQGDNEQFF. CDR3 sequence (DNA): TGCAGCGTTGAAGAGCATCAGGGAGACAATGAGCAGTTCTTC.

The chain carries TRBV13 and TRBJ2-7; TRBD1 agrees at 11 bases. The CDR3 covers 14 residues. Germline CDR1 reads PRHDT; CDR2 reads FYEKMQ (reference sequence). V was pared by 5 bases and J by 5 bases, with 5 bases of the junction left unmatched. The CDR3 DNA reads as TGTGCCAGCAGCGCGGGACAGGGGGTGCACGAGCAGTACTTC. Amino acids: CASSAGQGVHEQYF.

This clonotype was counted only a few times. This CDR3 is CASSLPRETGGYTF. The CDR3 DNA reads TGTGCCAGCAGTCTACCCAGGGAGACAGGCGGCTACACCTTC. This chain links TRBV28 with TRBJ1-2; a possible D gene is TRBD1 (6 bases). V was shortened by 5 bases and J by 8 bases, with 18 bases between the two germline ends. CDR3 size: 14 residues. Germline V lookup: CDR1 MDHEN, CDR2 SYDVKM.

CDR3 region: CSGIEGQGSEKLFF. In DNA, the CDR3 is TGCAGCGGTATAGAAGGGCAGGGGAGTGAAAAACTGTTTTTT. The gene calls are TRBV29-1 and TRBJ1-4; a weak D match, TRBD1 (6 bases). This CDR3 has 14 residues. Trimming took 7 bases from V and 7 from J, leaving 19 bases between them. Germline V lookup: CDR1 SQVTM, CDR2 ANQGSEA. Full variable domain (missing parts from reference TRBV29-1 and TRBJ1-4): SAVISQKPSRDICQRGTSLTIQCQVDSQVTMMFWYRQQPGQSLTLIATANQGSEATYESGFVIDKFPISRPNLTFSTLTVSNMSPEDSSIYLCSGIEGQGSEKLFFGSGTQLSVL.

The genes are TRBV12-3 or TRBV12-4 and TRBJ2-5; D could derive from TRBD1 or TRBD2 (5 bases each). CDR3 length: 13 residues. V was pared by 6 bases and J by 1 base, with 9 bases between. The CDR3 DNA sequence: TGTGCCAGCAGGGGACGGAGCCAAGAGACCCAGTACTTC. Its protein is CASRGRSQETQYF.

The genes are TRBV11-2 and TRBJ2-2, with D tentatively TRBD1 (6 bases). Germline CDR1 SGHAT, CDR2 FQNNGV. The CDR3 consists of 16 residues. V was cut by 1 base and J by 4 bases, with 13 bases left in between. This chain's CDR3 is CASSLAGVIVTGELFF. CDR3 nucleotide sequence: TGTGCCAGCAGCTTAGCAGGGGTTATTGTCACCGGGGAGCTGTTTTTT.

The table lists this clonotype with a few counts. The genes are TRBV29-1 and TRBJ2-7; 11 nucleotides align to TRBD1. Looked up from germline, CDR1 is SQVTM and CDR2 is ANQGSEA. The J segment lost 3 bases and the V segment lost 4 bases, leaving 2 bases of the junction unmatched. This CDR3 has 13 amino acids. CDR3: CSVADRGLYEQYF. CDR3 sequence (DNA): TGCAGCGTTGCGGACAGGGGGCTCTACGAGCAGTACTTC.

J is TRBJ2-7 and V is TRBV9; D not certain. The CDR3 consists of 12 residues. Trimming stripped 3 bases from V and 7 bases from J, with 11 bases between. Germline CDR1 SGDLS, CDR2 YYNGEE. CDR3 sequence: CASSADTGEQYF. The CDR3 DNA reads as TGTGCCAGCAGCGCAGATACGGGTGAGCAGTACTTC.

CDR3 DNA: TGTGCCAGCAGTGGGGGCGGCGTCGTTACTGAAAAACTGTTTTTT. This codes for CASSGGGVVTEKLFF. The V and J genes are TRBV2 and TRBJ1-4, with D tentatively TRBD1 (5 bases). Trimming took 4 bases from V and 7 from J, leaving 16 bases between them. This CDR3 has 15 amino acids. Germline CDR1 SNHLY, CDR2 FYNNEI.

Regarding this clonotype: An end of the junction does not agree with germline; a read error may underlie this. The rearrangement links TRBV7-2 to TRBJ2-1, with 9 bases that match TRBD1. CDR1 and CDR2 from the germline V gene are SGHTA and FQGNSA. This CDR3 contains 12 residues. In nucleotides, the CDR3 is TGTGCCAGCAGCTTAGCGGGACAGGGTAAGGTCTTC. Translated, it gives CASSLAGQGKVF.

This chain joins TRBV6-2 or TRBV6-3 and TRBJ2-4; 7 bases match TRBD1. V gave up 0 bases and J gave up 2 bases; unmatched junction bases: 7. CDR1 and CDR2 from the germline V gene are MNHEY and SVGEGT. CDR3 length equals 17 residues. The CDR3 reads CASSYSTVTGTKNIQYF. The CDR3 bases are TGTGCCAGCAGTTACTCGACTGTGACAGGGACCAAAAACATTCAGTACTTC.

The genes are TRBV4-2 and TRBJ1-1; D perhaps matches TRBD1 (6 bases). The germline V gene encodes CDR1 LGHNA and CDR2 YNFKEQ. V was cut by 4 bases and J by 4 bases, with 19 bases left in between. The CDR3 has 16 amino acids. CDR3 coding DNA: TGTGCCAGCAGCCCAGGTGAAGATGGGGGCAGCACTGAAGCTTTCTTT. Protein: CASSPGEDGGSTEAFF.

This clonotype has ten or more counts. This rearrangement joins TRBV6-6 to TRBJ1-1; no clear D. Germline CDR1 reads MNHNY; CDR2 reads SVGAGI (reference sequence). CDR3 length: 13 residues. Deletions cut 0 bases from V and 3 bases from J, with 5 bases between. The CDR3 DNA is TGTGCCAGCAGTTACTCGCCAGACACTGAAGCTTTCTTT. As protein: CASSYSPDTEAFF.